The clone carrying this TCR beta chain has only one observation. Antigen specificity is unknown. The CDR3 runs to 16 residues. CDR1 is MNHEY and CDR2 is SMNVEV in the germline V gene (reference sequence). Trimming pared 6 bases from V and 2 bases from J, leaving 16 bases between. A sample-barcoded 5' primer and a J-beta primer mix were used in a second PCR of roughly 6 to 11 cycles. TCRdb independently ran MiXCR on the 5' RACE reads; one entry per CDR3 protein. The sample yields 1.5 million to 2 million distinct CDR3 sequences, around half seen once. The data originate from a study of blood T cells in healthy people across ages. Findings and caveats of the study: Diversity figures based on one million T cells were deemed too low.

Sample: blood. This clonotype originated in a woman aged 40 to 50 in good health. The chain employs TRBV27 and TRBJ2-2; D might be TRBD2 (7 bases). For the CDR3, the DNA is TGTGCCAGCAGCCGAGGCGGGGGCCCTAACACCGGGGAGCTGTTTTTT. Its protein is CASSRGGGPNTGELFF.